The 10 T cell receptor beta chains below were found in one sample sequenced in a study of blood T cell repertoires in COVID-19. The assay was immunoSEQ multiplex PCR, and TCRdb's table has in-frame clones only and misses some. The sample records over 200,000 clones, roughly nine tenths being singletons. What was sequenced was PBMCs or T cells enriched from blood (not recorded which). The source is a woman aged 50 to 60 in a cohort exposed to, infected with or recovered from COVID-19 (not recorded which).

The genes are TRBV10-1 and TRBJ1-5, with a tentative D call TRBD1 (6 bases). The CDR3 has 13 amino acids. Germline V lookup: CDR1 WNHNN, CDR2 SYGVQD (reference sequence). Trimming took 4 bases from V and 9 from J, leaving 13 bases between them. CDR3 sequence (DNA): TGCGCCAGCAGTGCCAACAGGGTTGGGCCCCAGCATTTT. It specifies CASSANRVGPQHF.

The chain links TRBV19 to TRBJ1-2, with TRBD1 identical over 10 bases. This CDR3 is 15 amino acids long. J was trimmed by 2 bases and V by 5 bases; bases with no gene match: 5. Germline V gene lookup returns CDR1 LNHDA and CDR2 SQIVND (reference sequence). The CDR3 reads CASSSRGQGNYGYTF. The DNA for the CDR3 is TGTGCCAGTAGTTCCCGGGGACAGGGGAACTATGGCTACACCTTC.

The gene calls are TRBV6-5 and TRBJ1-5, with 8 bases that match TRBD1. Germline CDR1 is MNHEY and CDR2 is SVGAGI. Germline trimming cut 2 bases from V and 10 bases from J; bases unmatched to any gene: 7. CDR3 length: 14 amino acids. The CDR3 DNA follows: TGTGCCAGCAGTTACCTGGGACAGGACTCTCCCCAGCATTTT. Amino acids: CASSYLGQDSPQHF.

Only one count was recorded for this clone. J is TRBJ2-7 and V is TRBV9; D is uncertain. The CDR3 runs to 15 residues. Germline assignment: CDR1 SGDLS and CDR2 YYNGEE. The germline V and J ends were trimmed by 0 bases and 5 bases, with 15 bases remaining between them. The CDR3, as DNA: TGTGCCAGCAGCGTAGGTCTTGGGCAGTCGGACGAGCAGTACTTC. Translating it yields CASSVGLGQSDEQYF. Using reference TRBV9 and TRBJ2-7 for the parts outside the CDR3, the full variable domain is DSGVTQTPKHLITATGQRVTLRCSPRSGDLSVYWYQQSLDQGLQFLIQYYNGEERAKGNILERFSAQQFPDLHSELNLSSLELGDSALYFCASSVGLGQSDEQYFGPGTRLTVT.

This clone was counted between two and nine times. V gene TRBV27 combines with J gene TRBJ1-2, with 7 bases aligning to TRBD1. CDR1 is MNHEY and CDR2 is SMNVEV in the germline V gene (reference sequence). The CDR3 runs to 13 residues. Trimming removed 3 bases from V and 6 bases from J; junction bases left unmatched: 4. In nucleotides, the CDR3 is TGTGCCAGCAGTTTTCGCACAGGGGATGGCTACACCTTC. Its protein product is CASSFRTGDGYTF.

V and J are TRBV5-1 and TRBJ2-1, with TRBD2 matching over 8 bases. Germline-derived CDR1 and CDR2 are SGHRS and YFSETQ. This CDR3 comprises 14 residues. V gave up 5 bases and J gave up 6 bases; unmatched junction bases: 7. CDR3 region: CASRNGGAFNEQFF. The CDR3 bases are TGCGCCAGCAGGAACGGGGGGGCCTTCAATGAGCAGTTCTTC.

The chain couples TRBV27 to TRBJ2-3; 12 nucleotides align to TRBD2. Germline lookup yields CDR1 MNHEY and CDR2 SMNVEV (reference sequence). V shed 6 bases, J shed 4 bases, and the junction held 2 bases outside the gene matches. CDR3 length equals 14 residues. DNA of the CDR3: TGTGCCAGCAGGGCTAGCGGGGGGGCAGATACGCAGTATTTT. This codes for CASRASGGADTQYF.

The chain carries TRBV7-9 and TRBJ1-4, with D possibly being TRBD1 (5 bases). The CDR3 has 18 residues. Germline values: CDR1 SEHNR, CDR2 FQNEAQ (reference sequence). The V end lost 0 bases, the J end lost 0 bases, and 14 bases lay between the germline ends. The CDR3 DNA sequence: TGTGCCAGCAGCTTAGCCTTGGGGCAGATCACAACTAATGAAAAACTGTTTTTT. Its protein is CASSLALGQITTNEKLFF. The complete variable domain, with remaining parts taken from reference TRBV7-9 and TRBJ1-4, reads DTGVSQNPRHKITKRGQNVTFRCDPISEHNRLYWYRQTLGQGPEFLTYFQNEAQLEKSRLLSDRFSAERPKGSFSTLEIQRTEQGDSAMYLCASSLALGQITTNEKLFFGSGTQLSVL.

The chain carries TRBV6-2 or TRBV6-3 and TRBJ1-5; 7 bases match TRBD1. V dropped 0 bases and J dropped 3; count of bases not matched to a gene: 5. The CDR3 contains 16 residues. The germline V gene has CDR1 MNHEY and CDR2 SVGEGT. The CDR3 region is CASSYSGTAYNQPQHF. Here the CDR3 DNA reads TGTGCCAGCAGTTACTCTGGGACAGCCTACAATCAGCCCCAGCATTTT.

Details on this clone: One junction end disagrees with the germline gene, perhaps due to a read error. The V call is TRBV9, the J call TRBJ2-5, with TRBD2 matching 11 bases. From germline, CDR1 is SGDLS and CDR2 YYNGEE. This CDR3 comprises 15 residues. The CDR3 sequence: CASSRTSGGLETKYF. The CDR3 DNA follows: TGTGCCAGCAGCCGAACTAGCGGGGGATTGGAGACCAAGTACTTC.